This T cell receptor (beta chain) was captured by sequencing in a study of cytomegalovirus exposure and HLA in healthy donors. There are 15 residues in the CDR3. Per the germline V gene, CDR1 is LGHNT and CDR2 is FRNRAP. V was pared by 5 bases and J by 3 bases, with 4 bases of the junction left unmatched. Study outcomes and limitations: Researchers catalogued about 150 TCR beta chains as cytomegalovirus-associated.

Of note for this clone: Its antigen remains unknown.

60 Vbeta and 13 Jbeta primers were used in PCR. The data were produced by immunoSEQ multiplex PCR, yet TCRdb's version contains in-frame clones alone and is incomplete. The table shows roughly 36,000 clones, with around three quarters occurring only once. The V call is TRBV12-5, the J call TRBJ2-5; 12 bases line up with TRBD1. Sequenced material: PBMCs. The TCR sequence derives from a male donor in good health and CMV-seronegative. The DNA of the CDR3 is TGTGCTAGTGGTCGTGGGACAGGGGGCGAAGAGACCCAGTACTTC. It specifies CASGRGTGGEETQYF.